This is a list of T cell receptor beta chains from one sample in a study of CD8+CD57+ T cells in acquired aplastic anemia. In TCRdb, the reads were re-called with MiXCR into one record per CDR3 protein. The profile shows about 180,000 distinct CDR3 sequences, 40% to 50% of them singletons. Sequencing input: sorted CD4+, CD8+, or CD8+CD57+ T cells (not recorded which) from PBMCs. The receptors shown here come from a human donor with aplastic anemia. Both conserved end residues are part of each CDR3. D genes are given only for firm matches. A row's size may be missing; if present it is once, few, many or a size class.

v_gene: TRBV2; j_gene: TRBJ2-3; d_gene: TRBD1; abundance: .; CDR3nt: TGTGCCAGCAGTTTGGGTAACACAGGGGCCACAGATACGCAGTATTTT; CDR3aa: CASSLGNTGATDTQYF
v_gene: TRBV7-2; j_gene: TRBJ2-2; d_gene: TRBD2; abundance: .; CDR3nt: TGTGCCAGCAGCTTACAGCGGGGGAACACCGGGGAGCTGTTTTTT; CDR3aa: CASSLQRGNTGELFF
v_gene: TRBV7-9; j_gene: TRBJ1-4; d_gene: .; abundance: .; CDR3nt: TGTGCCAGCAGCCGTCTTACTGTCGCAACTAATGAAAAACTGTTTTTT; CDR3aa: CASSRLTVATNEKLFF
v_gene: TRBV20-1; j_gene: TRBJ1-1; d_gene: .; abundance: .; CDR3nt: TGCAGTGCTAGGGCTCGGGACTGGGCGGTGAACACTGAAGCTTTCTTT; CDR3aa: CSARARDWAVNTEAFF
v_gene: TRBV29-1; j_gene: TRBJ2-7; d_gene: .; abundance: few; CDR3nt: TGCAGCGTTGGGTATCGGGGCAGGAGATCCTACGAGCAGTACTTC; CDR3aa: CSVGYRGRRSYEQYF
v_gene: TRBV11-1; j_gene: TRBJ2-6; d_gene: .; abundance: .; CDR3nt: TGTGCCAGCAGCTTAGGTGCGGGGGCGGCTGGGGCCAACGTCCTGACTTTC; CDR3aa: CASSLGAGAAGANVLTF
v_gene: TRBV5-4; j_gene: TRBJ2-1; d_gene: .; abundance: .; CDR3nt: TGTGCCAGCAGCTTTTTCGAGGGGAGCTCCTACAATGAGCAGTTCTTC; CDR3aa: CASSFFEGSSYNEQFF
v_gene: TRBV15; j_gene: TRBJ2-7; d_gene: TRBD1; abundance: .; CDR3nt: TGTGCCACCCGCGACAGGGAGAGAACCTACGAGCAGTACTTC; CDR3aa: CATRDRERTYEQYF
v_gene: TRBV19; j_gene: TRBJ1-1; d_gene: .; abundance: .; CDR3nt: TGTGCCAGTATAGGCGGGTTGAACACTGAAGCTTTCTTT; CDR3aa: CASIGGLNTEAFF
v_gene: TRBV5-8; j_gene: TRBJ2-7; d_gene: TRBD2; abundance: .; CDR3nt: TGTGCCAGCAGCATCGGGACTAGCGGTAACTACGAGCAGTACTTC; CDR3aa: CASSIGTSGNYEQYF
v_gene: TRBV7-6; j_gene: TRBJ2-3; d_gene: .; abundance: many; CDR3nt: TGTGCCAGCAGCTTAGCAGGGCGAGATACGCAGTATTTT; CDR3aa: CASSLAGRDTQYF
v_gene: TRBV15; j_gene: TRBJ1-2; d_gene: .; abundance: .; CDR3nt: TGTGCCACCAGCAGAGATCTTCATAACTATGGCTACACCTTC; CDR3aa: CATSRDLHNYGYTF
v_gene: TRBV4-1; j_gene: TRBJ1-3; d_gene: .; abundance: many; CDR3nt: TGCGCCAGCAGCCAACAGTTCGGCCCCTCTGGAAACACCATATATTTT; CDR3aa: CASSQQFGPSGNTIYF
v_gene: TRBV15; j_gene: TRBJ2-3; d_gene: .; abundance: .; CDR3nt: TGTGCCACCAGCAGGGGAAGCATTACAGGGACTGGGGGGGATACGCAGTATTTT; CDR3aa: CATSRGSITGTGGDTQYF
v_gene: TRBV12-3/TRBV12-4; j_gene: TRBJ1-4; d_gene: TRBD1; abundance: .; CDR3nt: TGTGCCAGCAGGTCTGACAGGGGTATAACTAATGAAAATCTGTTTTTT; CDR3aa: CASRSDRGITNENLFF
v_gene: TRBV7-3; j_gene: TRBJ2-5; d_gene: .; abundance: .; CDR3nt: TGTGCCAGCAGCTTAATACAGCAAGAGACCCAGTACTTC; CDR3aa: CASSLIQQETQYF
v_gene: TRBV3-1; j_gene: TRBJ2-7; d_gene: .; abundance: many; CDR3nt: TGTGCCAGCAGCCAAGAGGGAGGCCCCCTCGAGCAGTACTTC; CDR3aa: CASSQEGGPLEQYF
v_gene: TRBV24-1; j_gene: TRBJ2-5; d_gene: TRBD2; abundance: .; CDR3nt: TGTGCCACCAGTGGATCTAGCGGGGGGGTTTGGGAGACCCAGTACTTC; CDR3aa: CATSGSSGGVWETQYF
v_gene: TRBV15; j_gene: TRBJ2-7; d_gene: TRBD2; abundance: few; CDR3nt: TGTGCCACCAGCCCAAAGGTACTAGCGACACGTTCCTACGAGCAGTACTTC; CDR3aa: CATSPKVLATRSYEQYF
v_gene: TRBV5-5; j_gene: TRBJ2-1; d_gene: TRBD1; abundance: .; CDR3nt: TGTGCCAGCAGCGTGGGACAGATGAATGAGCAGTTCTTC; CDR3aa: CASSVGQMNEQFF
v_gene: TRBV25-1; j_gene: TRBJ2-2; d_gene: .; abundance: .; CDR3nt: TGTGCCAGCAGTGAACATGCCACCGGGGAGCTGTTTTTT; CDR3aa: CASSEHATGELFF
v_gene: TRBV19; j_gene: TRBJ1-1; d_gene: .; abundance: many; CDR3nt: TGTGCCAGTAGTATAGGGAGGGGGAGGTCGGCTTTCTTT; CDR3aa: CASSIGRGRSAFF
v_gene: TRBV5-5; j_gene: TRBJ2-5; d_gene: .; abundance: many; CDR3nt: TGTGCCAGCAGCCGACAGTCAATCGCGGAGACCCAGTACTTC; CDR3aa: CASSRQSIAETQYF
v_gene: TRBV13; j_gene: TRBJ2-5; d_gene: .; abundance: many; CDR3nt: TGTGCCAGCAGCTTATTCGTCGGAGAGACCCAGTACTTC; CDR3aa: CASSLFVGETQYF
v_gene: TRBV19; j_gene: TRBJ2-1; d_gene: TRBD2; abundance: many; CDR3nt: TGTGCCAGTAGTCCCACGGGGAGCGGGGCGTACAATGAGCAGTTCTTC; CDR3aa: CASSPTGSGAYNEQFF